The sequence of this T cell receptor beta chain was determined in a study of identical twins. Study-level findings and limits: Analyses based on zero insertions could be partly confounded by invariant MAIT and iNKT cells. Conclusions were based on cross-sectional statistical analysis, without following the same donors.

TCRdb itself ran the 5' RACE reads through MiXCR, one entry per CDR3 protein. The sample has 750,000 to 950,000 distinct CDR3 sequences, 9% to 15% seen once. Comments on this clonotype: Its antigen is still unknown.

Germline V gives CDR1 LGHDT, CDR2 YNNKEL (reference sequence). The length of the CDR3 is 16 residues. The junction had 8 bases not matched to a gene; V was cut back by 2 bases and J by 5 bases. These same records also appear under a second study, on yellow fever vaccine responses in identical twins. Per that study: Twins' vaccine T cell response reportedly gave the appearance of partial convergence and partial personalization.

This chain links TRBV3-1 with TRBJ2-1; 8 positions agree with TRBD1. The sequence came from a woman aged 18-29 years in good health. The specimen sequenced was PBMCs. The CDR3 nucleotides are TGTGCCAGCAGCCAACCTGACAGGGGTCGGGACAATGAGCAGTTCTTC. This codes for CASSQPDRGRDNEQFF.